The clone carrying this T cell receptor (beta chain) was counted ten times or more. Its specificity is not known. The sample belongs to a study of response to subunit inactivated influenza vaccine. The CDR3 runs 18 residues. V shed 4 bases and J 8 bases; nucleotides not matched to a gene: 18. Germline CDR1 and CDR2: SGHDT and YYEEEE. Via MiXCR, TCRdb re-called the RT-PCR reads, giving one row per CDR3 protein. The data show about half a million distinct CDR3 sequences, 6% to 9% seen once. General study results and limits: There was a suggestion from the authors that each seasonal influenza vaccination recruits few new T cells.

The clonotype comes from a man between 50 and 70 years old who received an inactivated influenza vaccine. Sequenced here: PBMCs from blood, sampled around 25 months after vaccination. The V and J genes are TRBV5-6 and TRBJ2-1; the match to TRBD2 covers 10 bases. CDR3 sequence reads: CASSPSWKSGGAVDEQFF. CDR3 DNA: TGTGCCAGCAGCCCGAGTTGGAAAAGCGGGGGGGCCGTGGATGAGCAGTTCTTC.